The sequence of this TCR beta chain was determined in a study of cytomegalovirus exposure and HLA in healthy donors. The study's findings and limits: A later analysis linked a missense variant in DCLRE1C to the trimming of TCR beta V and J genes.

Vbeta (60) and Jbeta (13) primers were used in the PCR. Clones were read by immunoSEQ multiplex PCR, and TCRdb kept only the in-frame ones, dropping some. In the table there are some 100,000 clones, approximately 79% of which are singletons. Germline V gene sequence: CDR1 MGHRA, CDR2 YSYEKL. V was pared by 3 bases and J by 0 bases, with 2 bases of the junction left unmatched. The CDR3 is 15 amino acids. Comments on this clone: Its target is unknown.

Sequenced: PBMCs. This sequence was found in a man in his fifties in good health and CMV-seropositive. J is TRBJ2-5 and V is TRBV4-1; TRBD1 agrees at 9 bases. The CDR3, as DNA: TGCGCCAGCAGCCAGACAGGGGGGAACCAAGAGACCCAGTACTTC. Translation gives CASSQTGGNQETQYF.